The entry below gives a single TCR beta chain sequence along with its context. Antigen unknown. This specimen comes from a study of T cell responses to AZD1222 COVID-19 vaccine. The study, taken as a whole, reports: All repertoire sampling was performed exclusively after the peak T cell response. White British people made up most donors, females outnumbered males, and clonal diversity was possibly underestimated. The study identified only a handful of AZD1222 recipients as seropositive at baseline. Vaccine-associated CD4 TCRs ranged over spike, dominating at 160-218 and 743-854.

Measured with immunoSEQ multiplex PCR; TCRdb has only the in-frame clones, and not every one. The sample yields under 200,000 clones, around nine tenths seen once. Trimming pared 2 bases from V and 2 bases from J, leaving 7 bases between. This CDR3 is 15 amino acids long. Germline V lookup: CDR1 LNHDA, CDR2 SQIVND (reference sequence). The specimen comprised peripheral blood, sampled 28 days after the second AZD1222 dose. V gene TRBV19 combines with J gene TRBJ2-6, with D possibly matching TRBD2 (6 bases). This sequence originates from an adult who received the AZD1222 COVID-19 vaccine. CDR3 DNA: TGTGCCAGTAGTATACCGGGGGCTGGGGCCAACGTCCTGACTTTC. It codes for CASSIPGAGANVLTF.